The 30 T cell receptor beta chains listed next were all sequenced from one sample in a study of technical replicates of blood from several donors (dated by TCRdb to the late 2010s). The library was built by means of the immunoSEQ multiplex PCR assay. The source is immuneACCESS, and TCRdb retained only in-frame sequences with V and J called. Part of the clones is not carried over; for the studies checked, unresolved V genes explain less than half of this, and the remainder is unexplained. This sample holds 91,000 or so clones; 95% were observed only once. Of the sample, 0.26% falls within the top ten clones. The sample comprised T cells isolated from PBMCs. These receptors all stem from a human donor in good health.

The J gene is TRBJ2-1, the V gene TRBV9; 8 bases are a match to TRBD2. Trimming removed 2 bases from V and 4 bases from J; junction bases left unmatched: 2. CDR3 length equals 14 residues. Germline CDR1 and CDR2: SGDLS and YYNGEE. The CDR3, as DNA: TGTGCCAGCAGCGTCACTAGCGGATACAATGAGCAGTTCTTC. Encoded protein: CASSVTSGYNEQFF.

The chain employs TRBV28 and TRBJ2-7, with TRBD1 as a possible D gene (6 bases). Germline CDR1 reads MDHEN; CDR2 reads SYDVKM. The CDR3 length is 14 residues. Trimming left V 5 bases short and J 12 bases short, with 23 bases between. CDR3 sequence: CASSLQGVPGTPYF. In nucleotides, the CDR3 is TGTGCCAGCAGTCTCCAGGGAGTTCCTGGGACACCGTACTTC. Looking up the rest from reference TRBV28 and TRBJ2-7 gives the full variable domain: DVKVTQSSRYLVKRTGEKVFLECVQDMDHENMFWYRQDPGLGLRLIYFSYDVKMKEKGDIPEGYSVSREKKERFSLILESASTNQTSMYLCASSLQGVPGTPYFGPGTRLTVT.

J is TRBJ2-2 and V is TRBV5-4, with 10 bases matching TRBD1. Germline V gene sequence: CDR1 SGHNT, CDR2 YYREEE (reference sequence). The CDR3 sequence is 15 residues long. The J segment lost 5 bases and the V segment lost 5 bases, leaving 6 bases of the junction unmatched. CDR3 sequence (DNA): TGTGCCAGCAGTCCCCGGGACAGGGGAACCGGGGAGCTGTTTTTT. Residues: CASSPRDRGTGELFF.

The chain uses TRBV19 and TRBJ1-5; TRBD1 might be the D (6 bases). V lost 0 bases and J lost 16, with 16 bases in between. The CDR3 spans 13 residues. Germline CDR1 LNHDA, CDR2 SQIVND (reference sequence). The CDR3 spells CASSIDRGQGKHF. The CDR3 DNA sequence: TGTGCCAGTAGTATAGATCGAGGGCAGGGGAAACATTTT. The full variable domain, completed using reference TRBV19 and TRBJ1-5, is DGGITQSPKYLFRKEGQNVTLSCEQNLNHDAMYWYRQDPGQGLRLIYYSQIVNDFQKGDIAEGYSVSREKKESFPLTVTSAQKNPTAFYLCASSIDRGQGKHFGDGTRLSIL.

The chain has TRBV10-1 and TRBJ1-2; D gene ambiguous. Germline CDR1 WNHNN, CDR2 SYGVQD (reference sequence). V dropped 6 bases and J dropped 4 bases, with 12 bases sitting between them. The CDR3 totals 13 residues. The CDR3 here is CASSPQTSYGYTF. DNA for the CDR3: TGCGCCAGCAGCCCTCAGACAAGCTATGGCTACACCTTC.

On this clone itself: At one end, the junction sequence differs from germline, possibly due to a read error. This sequence joins TRBV13 and TRBJ2-1, with D possibly TRBD1 on 6 matching bases. CDR1 is PRHDT and CDR2 is FYEKMQ in the germline V gene (reference sequence). The CDR3 contains 14 residues. The CDR3 DNA is TGTGCCAGCAGCGTAGGGACATCTTACAATGAGCAGTTCTTC. This encodes CASSVGTSYNEQFF.

The chain couples TRBV7-3 to TRBJ1-6, with TRBD1 as a possible D gene (6 bases). The CDR3 totals 17 residues. From germline, CDR1 is SGHTA and CDR2 FQGTGA. Trimming pared 1 base from V and 5 bases from J, leaving 15 bases between. The CDR3 DNA sequence: TGTGCCAGCAGCTTAAGGGTCGCAGGGGACCATAATTCACCCCTCCACTTT. It encodes CASSLRVAGDHNSPLHF.

The gene calls are TRBV2 and TRBJ1-1; D call uncertain. The CDR3 totals 15 residues. The V and J ends lost 7 bases and 1 base respectively, with 16 bases between them. The germline CDR1 and CDR2 sequences are SNHLY and FYNNEI. The CDR3 DNA follows: TGTGCCAGCACACGGTCCCCCGTCGGGAACACTGAAGCTTTCTTT. It encodes CASTRSPVGNTEAFF. Using reference TRBV2 and TRBJ1-1 for the parts outside the CDR3, the full variable domain is EPEVTQTPSHQVTQMGQEVILRCVPISNHLYFYWYRQILGQKVEFLVSFYNNEISEKSEIFDDQFSVERPDGSNFTLKIRSTKLEDSAMYFCASTRSPVGNTEAFFGQGTRLTVV.

Of note for this clone: At one end, the junction sequence differs from germline, possibly due to a read error. This chain's CDR3 is CARSLETGTGSSTDTQYF. CDR3 nucleotide sequence: TGTGCCAGAAGTTTGGAAACCGGGACAGGGAGTAGCACAGATACGCAGTATTTT. The V gene is TRBV5-3, the J gene TRBJ2-3, with 9 bases matching TRBD1. TRBV5-3 has ORF status, its function being uncertain. The CDR3 is made up of 18 amino acids.

The gene calls are TRBV7-2 and TRBJ2-1, with a tentative D call TRBD2 (5 bases). Trimming left V 1 base short and J 5 bases short, with 9 bases between. Germline CDR1 SGHTA, CDR2 FQGNSA. The CDR3 covers 14 residues. The CDR3 region has the DNA TGTGCCAGCAGCTTAGGAGGGCGCGACAATGAGCAGTTCTTC. It is translated as CASSLGGRDNEQFF.

The chain is built from TRBV12-5 and TRBJ2-7; TRBD2 is a possible D gene (5 bases). CDR1 is LGHNT and CDR2 is FRNRAP in the germline V gene. The ends were cut back, 1 base at V and 7 bases at J, with 14 bases in the middle. This CDR3 spans 14 amino acids. CDR3 bases: TGTGCTAGTGGTTTGGCCTTTGGATCGGGGGAGCAGTACTTC. Translated, it gives CASGLAFGSGEQYF.

DNA for the CDR3: TGTGCCAGCCGACACTCCTACGAGCAGTACTTC. Residues: CASRHSYEQYF. V is TRBV27 and J is TRBJ2-7; D uncertain. The V gene's germline CDR1 is MNHEY and CDR2 SMNVEV (reference sequence). The CDR3 contains 11 residues. V was pared by 8 bases and J by 0 bases, with 5 bases between.

The gene calls are TRBV5-1 and TRBJ1-4; 7 nucleotides match TRBD1. The CDR3 runs 14 residues. Trimming cost V 0 bases and J 8 bases; bases outside gene matches: 4. Germline CDR1 SGHRS, CDR2 YFSETQ. CDR3 sequence reads: CASSLDRGDEKLFF. The CDR3 DNA follows: TGCGCCAGCAGCTTGGACAGGGGAGACGAAAAACTGTTTTTT.

This chain joins TRBV5-5 and TRBJ1-1; D is unresolved. This CDR3 region has 14 residues. V lost 1 base, J lost 0 bases, and 7 bases lay in between. Germline CDR1 SGHKS, CDR2 YYEKEE (reference sequence). CDR3 nucleotides: TGTGCCAGCAGCTTGTTACAGCTGAACACTGAAGCTTTCTTT. Its translation: CASSLLQLNTEAFF.

J is TRBJ1-1 and V is TRBV2; TRBD1 agrees at 9 bases. The length of the CDR3 is 17 residues. The trim removed 7 bases at V and 3 bases at J, leaving 15 bases unmatched. Germline CDR1 SNHLY, CDR2 FYNNEI. The DNA of the CDR3 is TGTGCCAGCACCTTTACAGGGGGCGGATGGATGTACACTGAAGCTTTCTTT. This encodes CASTFTGGGWMYTEAFF.

This sequence joins TRBV19 and TRBJ2-7; D perhaps matches TRBD2 (6 bases). Trimming left V 7 bases short and J 2 bases short, with 12 bases between. Germline V CDR1 and CDR2: LNHDA, SQIVND (reference sequence). The CDR3 runs 13 residues. The CDR3 region has the DNA TGTGCCAGTAACCCCGGGGAGGCCTACGAGCAGTACTTC. Translation: CASNPGEAYEQYF. Combining the CDR3 with reference TRBV19 and TRBJ2-7 gives the whole variable domain DGGITQSPKYLFRKEGQNVTLSCEQNLNHDAMYWYRQDPGQGLRLIYYSQIVNDFQKGDIAEGYSVSREKKESFPLTVTSAQKNPTAFYLCASNPGEAYEQYFGPGTRLTVT.

V and J are TRBV10-2 and TRBJ2-2, with D perhaps matching TRBD2 (6 bases). V dropped 5 bases and J dropped 1 base, with 11 bases sitting between them. Germline-derived CDR1 and CDR2 are WSHSY and SAAADI. The CDR3 covers 15 residues. The CDR3 loop is CASSTQRVNTGELFF. CDR3 DNA: TGCGCCAGCAGTACTCAGCGGGTGAACACCGGGGAGCTGTTTTTT.

V gene TRBV10-1 combines with J gene TRBJ1-1, with 7 bases that match TRBD1. The length of the CDR3 is 14 residues. Germline CDR1 reads WNHNN; CDR2 reads SYGVQD (reference sequence). Trimming removed 6 bases from V and 0 bases from J; junction bases left unmatched: 4. CDR3 DNA sequence: TGCGCCAGCAGCGAGACAGGGATGAACACTGAAGCTTTCTTT. This encodes CASSETGMNTEAFF.

This rearrangement joins TRBV12-2 to TRBJ2-7; the D segment call TRBD1 is taken from the table without a DNA check. TRBV12-2 is marked as a pseudogene. The CDR3 is made up of 18 amino acids. Here the CDR3 reads CASRSATHSGTGFHEQYF. CDR3 in DNA: TGTGCAAGTCGCTCCGCGACACACTCCGGGACAGGGTTCCACGAGCAGTACTTC.

This chain connects TRBV9 to TRBJ1-5; TRBD1 matches at 7 bases. J gave up 4 bases and V 3 bases, and 4 bases lay outside the gene matches. The germline V gene encodes CDR1 SGDLS and CDR2 YYNGEE. There are 14 residues in the CDR3. CDR3 in amino acids: CASSAGQLNQPQHF. The DNA of the CDR3 is TGTGCCAGCAGCGCGGGACAGCTAAATCAGCCCCAGCATTTT.

This clone was detected only a few times. V gene TRBV29-1 combines with J gene TRBJ1-1, with a tentative D call TRBD1 (6 bases). The CDR3 is 13 residues long. Germline V gene data show CDR1 as SQVTM and CDR2 as ANQGSEA. V was cut by 6 bases and J by 4 bases, with 15 bases left in between. The CDR3 DNA reads TGCAGCGTCGACAGGAGACAAAGCACTGAAGCTTTCTTT. It is translated as CSVDRRQSTEAFF.

The chain employs TRBV6-5 and TRBJ2-1, with 12 bases that match TRBD2. The CDR3 consists of 13 residues. Per the germline V gene, CDR1 is MNHEY and CDR2 is SVGAGI. V was pared by 6 bases and J by 15 bases, with 9 bases of the junction left unmatched. CDR3 nucleotides: TGTGCCAGCAGCCCAACTCTAGCGGGAGGGACGTTCTTC. As protein: CASSPTLAGGTFF.

The chain employs TRBV15 and TRBJ1-1; D uncertain. The germline CDR1 and CDR2 sequences are LNHNV and YYDKDF (reference sequence). Trimming took off 2 bases at V and 10 bases at J, with 14 bases between the two ends. The CDR3 totals 13 residues. The DNA of the CDR3 is TGTGCCACCAGCAGATTTAAGCGAGGCAGAGCTTTCTTT. Encoded protein: CATSRFKRGRAFF.

The chain uses TRBV28 and TRBJ2-5, with D unclear. The CDR3 consists of 14 residues. Germline lookup yields CDR1 MDHEN and CDR2 SYDVKM. V was shortened by 3 bases and J by 1 base, with 9 bases between the two germline ends. The CDR3 spells CASSLEPLQETQYF. The CDR3 region has the DNA TGTGCCAGCAGTTTGGAGCCCCTCCAAGAGACCCAGTACTTC. The full variable domain, with the rest looked up from reference TRBV28 and TRBJ2-5, is DVKVTQSSRYLVKRTGEKVFLECVQDMDHENMFWYRQDPGLGLRLIYFSYDVKMKEKGDIPEGYSVSREKKERFSLILESASTNQTSMYLCASSLEPLQETQYFGPGTRLLVL.

The V and J genes are TRBV2 and TRBJ2-1, with 15 bases lining up with TRBD2. The CDR3 covers 15 residues. V was pared by 6 bases and J by 10 bases, with 7 bases of the junction left unmatched. Germline CDR1 and CDR2: SNHLY and FYNNEI. CDR3 sequence: CASSWTSGGAREQFF. The CDR3 DNA sequence: TGTGCCAGCAGCTGGACTAGCGGGGGGGCTCGGGAGCAGTTCTTC.

This clone is a singleton in its sample. The CDR3 loop reads CASSALMGQASYEQYF. Written as DNA, the CDR3 is TGTGCCAGCAGTGCCCTGATGGGACAGGCCTCCTACGAGCAGTACTTC. V and J are TRBV6-1 and TRBJ2-7, with 8 positions matching TRBD1. The V gene end was trimmed by 4 bases and the J gene end by 0 bases; junction bases not matched to a gene: 8. The germline V gene has CDR1 MNHNS and CDR2 SASEGT. The CDR3 length is 16 residues.

This chain links TRBV7-3 with TRBJ2-7; 11 bases match TRBD2. CDR1 SGHTA and CDR2 FQGTGA come from the germline V gene. V shed 3 bases and J 5 bases; nucleotides not matched to a gene: 3. This CDR3 is built from 14 residues. This chain's CDR3 is CASSFSGGAHEQYF. The CDR3 DNA reads as TGTGCCAGCAGCTTTAGCGGGGGGGCCCACGAGCAGTACTTC.

The CDR3: CASSPAEELAKNIQYF. The CDR3, as DNA: TGTGCCAGCTCACCGGCCGAGGAGCTAGCCAAAAACATTCAGTACTTC. The chain has TRBV18 and TRBJ2-4; D gene unclear. Trimming cost V 3 bases and J 0 bases, with 12 bases left between them. CDR3 length equals 16 residues. From germline, CDR1 is KGHSH and CDR2 LQKENI.

The V gene is TRBV4-1, the J gene TRBJ1-2, with D possibly TRBD1 on 5 matching bases. This CDR3 comprises 17 residues. The germline V and J ends were trimmed by 0 bases and 6 bases, with 20 bases remaining between them. Germline loops: CDR1 MGHRA, CDR2 YSYEKL. The CDR3 loop reads CASSQDTSRGLGNGYTF. The CDR3 bases are TGCGCCAGCAGCCAAGATACTTCTAGGGGCCTTGGGAATGGCTACACCTTC.

The chain couples TRBV5-1 to TRBJ2-7, with TRBD1 matching over 8 bases. V dropped 4 bases and J dropped 0; count of bases not matched to a gene: 15. Germline CDR1 reads SGHRS; CDR2 reads YFSETQ. This CDR3 contains 18 residues. CDR3 DNA sequence: TGCGCCAGCAGCCTCAGTCCCGGGACAGGCCTTCTCTCCTACGAGCAGTACTTC. Its translation is CASSLSPGTGLLSYEQYF.